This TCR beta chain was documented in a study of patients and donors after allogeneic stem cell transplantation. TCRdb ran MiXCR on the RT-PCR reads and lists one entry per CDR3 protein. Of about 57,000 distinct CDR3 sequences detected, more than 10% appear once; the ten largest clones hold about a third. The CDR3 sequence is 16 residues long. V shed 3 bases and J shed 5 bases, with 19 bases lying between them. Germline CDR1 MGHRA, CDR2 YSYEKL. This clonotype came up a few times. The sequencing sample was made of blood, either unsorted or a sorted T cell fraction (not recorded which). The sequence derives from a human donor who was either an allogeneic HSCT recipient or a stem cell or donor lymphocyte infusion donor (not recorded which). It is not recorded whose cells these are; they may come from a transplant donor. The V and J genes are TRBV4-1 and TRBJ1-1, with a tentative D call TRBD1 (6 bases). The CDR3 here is CASSHLPTGRRTEAFF. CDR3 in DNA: TGCGCCAGCAGCCACCTCCCTACAGGGAGAAGGACTGAAGCTTTCTTT.